This T cell receptor (beta chain) was retrieved from a study of sequential checkpoint blockade in melanoma. Sequenced by immunoSEQ multiplex PCR; TCRdb stores in-frame clones only, minus some. The repertoire holds about 28,000 clones, with roughly 77% as singletons. Documented treatment: randomized to nivolumab then ipilimumab (arm A) or the reverse (arm B). From thawed PBMCs, live CD3+CD8+ cells negative for CD19 and CD56 were sorted. The V and J ends lost 1 base and 1 base respectively, with 10 bases between them. The CDR3 has 15 amino acids. Germline values: CDR1 MGHRA, CDR2 YSYEKL. This specimen consisted of CD8+ T cells sorted from blood (inferred from file names), obtained from a patient given nivolumab and ipilimumab in sequence. This clonotype was obtained from a human donor with melanoma. The rearrangement uses TRBV4-1 and TRBJ1-2; D not certain. CDR3 sequence (DNA): TGCGCCAGCAGCCAAGGAACCGAACTTAACTATGGCTACACCTTC. Translated: CASSQGTELNYGYTF.